Reported below is one T cell receptor (beta chain). Antigen: not known. V trimming: 0 bases; J trimming: 5 bases; junction bases outside the gene matches: 8. In germline, CDR1 is LGHNA, CDR2 YSLEER. The CDR3 loop spans 18 amino acids. The data originate from a study of cytomegalovirus exposure and HLA in healthy donors. PCR was performed using 60 Vbeta and 13 Jbeta primers. This table comes from immunoSEQ multiplex PCR, and its TCRdb copy is limited to in-frame clones, with some not included. The data contain about 160,000 clones, approximately 80% of them singletons. Study observations and caveats: TCR beta V- and J-gene trimming, according to a later analysis, was linked to a missense DCLRE1C variant. Using the classifier, cytomegalovirus status was reportedly diagnosed with high specificity and sensitivity. Per a prior analysis, the majority of TCR beta V segments were productive roughly 87% or roughly 30% of the time.

The sequence derives from a woman between 18 and 29 years old in good health and CMV-seronegative. The sample was PBMCs. V is TRBV4-3 and J is TRBJ2-2, with 11 bases identical to TRBD2. The CDR3 here is CASSQELAGGPWTGELFF. CDR3 sequence (DNA): TGCGCCAGCAGCCAAGAATTAGCGGGAGGGCCTTGGACCGGGGAGCTGTTTTTT.